Each of the 2 T cell receptor beta chains below was sequenced from the same sample in a study of blood T cell repertoires in COVID-19. Some clones are missing from TCRdb's copy, which holds only in-frame ones; the method was immunoSEQ multiplex PCR. The table lists around 380,000 clones, over 65% of them singletons. Input material: peripheral blood. These TCRs come from a human donor with acute or convalescent COVID-19. The donor label of this sample is uncertain.

The CDR3 DNA sequence: TGCGCCAGCAGCTTGGTGGTCCGGGAGGGCCCAGGAAAATCCTACAATGAGCAGTTCTTC. This translates into CASSLVVREGPGKSYNEQFF. This chain uses TRBV5-1 with TRBJ2-1; TRBD2 aligns across 8 bases. J lost 1 base, V lost 0 bases, and 15 bases had no gene match. The CDR3 is 20 residues long. Germline V CDR1 and CDR2: SGHRS, YFSETQ.

V usage is TRBV12-3 or TRBV12-4 and J usage is TRBJ1-1; D call uncertain. Trimming shortened V by 3 bases and J by 7 bases, and 6 bases separated the two germline ends. This CDR3 has 11 amino acids. The CDR3 coding sequence is TGTGCCAGCAGTTTCAGGTATGAAGCTTTCTTT. Encoded protein: CASSFRYEAFF.